The source of this T cell receptor (beta chain) is a study of shared clonotypes between healthy human individuals. Whole-study results and caveats: All-four-donor shared clonotypes had higher generation probabilities than non-shared clonotypes did.

Replicate PCRs for sorted subsets used around 200 ng DNA; this equaled tens of thousands of T cell genomes. Sequencing was performed with immunoSEQ multiplex PCR; in TCRdb, only in-frame clones are kept and a portion is missing. The repertoire consists of 2 million or so clones, with 95% occurring once and the leading ten covering approximately 0.13%. About this clone itself: Its antigen is currently unknown.

This CDR3 contains 12 residues. The germline V gene has CDR1 SNHLY and CDR2 FYNNEI. The rearrangement uses TRBV2 and TRBJ2-5; TRBD1 is a possible D gene (6 bases). The material sequenced was naive CD4+ T cells sorted from blood. As for subset: CD45RA+ positively selected. The source of this sequence is a man between 18 and 35 years old in good health. Here the CDR3 DNA reads TGTGCAAACCGGGACAACCAAGAGACCCAGTACTTC. Protein sequence: CANRDNQETQYF.